A single sample gave rise to the 16 T cell receptor beta chains below, sequenced in a study of T-cell reconstitution after alpha-beta-depleted transplantation in children. Preparing the TCRbeta library involved the use of unique molecular identifiers. TCRdb re-analysed the PCR reads in MiXCR, keeping a single row per CDR3 protein. The profile covers hundreds of thousands of distinct CDR3 sequences, with 7.5% to 9.5% appearing a single time and 5% to 8% taken by the ten largest. The source material was PBMCs, mostly from graft donor cells, sampled 180 days after TCRalphabeta/CD19-depleted stem cell transplant. These receptor sequences come from a male patient under 18 who had a stem cell transplant for acute lymphoblastic leukemia, so the T cells may come from the graft donor.

In its sample, this clonotype was seen many times. The chain joins TRBV19 to TRBJ2-3; 13 nucleotides line up with TRBD2. The V gene end was trimmed by 7 bases and the J gene end by 1 base; junction bases not matched to a gene: 11. This CDR3 has 18 amino acids. Germline CDR1 and CDR2: LNHDA and SQIVND (reference sequence). CDR3 amino acids: CASTPTSGGPPGTDTQYF. CDR3 DNA sequence: TGTGCCAGTACCCCGACTAGCGGGGGGCCGCCTGGCACAGATACGCAGTATTTT.

This clonotype has a count of ten or more. V is TRBV2 and J is TRBJ2-3; D ambiguous. This CDR3 region has 13 residues. The V gene's germline CDR1 is SNHLY and CDR2 FYNNEI. Trimming shortened V by 8 bases and J by 2 bases, and 11 bases separated the two germline ends. This chain's CDR3 is CASQRGHTDTQYF. The CDR3 coding sequence is TGTGCCAGCCAAAGAGGCCACACAGATACGCAGTATTTT. The whole variable domain, remainder taken from reference TRBV2 and TRBJ2-3, is EPEVTQTPSHQVTQMGQEVILRCVPISNHLYFYWYRQILGQKVEFLVSFYNNEISEKSEIFDDQFSVERPDGSNFTLKIRSTKLEDSAMYFCASQRGHTDTQYFGPGTRLTVL.

This clonotype was observed at least ten times. Written as DNA, the CDR3 is TGCAGTGCCCCCGGGGGGGGAGTTAGCAATCAGCCCCAGCATTTT. Translated: CSAPGGGVSNQPQHF. The chain links TRBV20-1 to TRBJ1-5, with D maybe TRBD1 (5 bases). Germline CDR1 and CDR2: DFQATT and SNEGSKA (reference sequence). V was cut by 6 bases and J by 0 bases, with 15 bases left in between. The CDR3 contains 15 residues.

A note on this clonotype: This may arise from a read error, as a much more abundant clone is one base away. The rearrangement joins TRBV7-9 to TRBJ2-1; tentatively, D is TRBD1 (6 bases). The CDR3 extends over 15 amino acids. In germline, CDR1 is SEHNR, CDR2 FQNEAQ (reference sequence). The CDR3 spells CVSSPVRGSGNEQFF. In DNA, the CDR3 is TGTGTCAGCAGCCCGGTTAGGGGGAGTGGGAATGAGCAGTTCTTC.

This clonotype was observed at least ten times. This sequence joins TRBV24-1 and TRBJ2-3; tentatively, D is TRBD2 (5 bases). This CDR3 contains 14 residues. Germline CDR1 and CDR2: KGHDR and SFDVKD. Between the trimmed V and J ends, which lost 0 bases and 4 bases, there was a span of 7 bases. The CDR3 sequence: CATSDLRGADTQYF. The CDR3 bases are TGTGCCACCAGTGATTTGCGGGGAGCAGATACGCAGTATTTT.

This clonotype was counted many times. The J gene is TRBJ2-7, the V gene TRBV7-3; 7 bases align to TRBD1. The CDR3 has 16 amino acids. Trimming at V came to 0 bases and at J to 2 bases, leaving 7 bases not matched to a gene. The germline gives CDR1 SGHTA, CDR2 FQGTGA. The CDR3 sequence: CASSLTTGTETYEQYF. DNA for the CDR3: TGTGCCAGCAGCTTAACTACCGGGACAGAAACCTACGAGCAGTACTTC.

Remarks on this clonotype: A much larger clone is a single base away; this may be a read error. The chain uses TRBV10-3 and TRBJ2-1, with 11 bases matching TRBD2. Trimming at V came to 1 base and at J to 9 bases, leaving 8 bases not matched to a gene. In germline, CDR1 is ENHRY, CDR2 SYGVKD. The CDR3 is 16 amino acids. CDR3 sequence: CAISELAGGPKVEQFF. The CDR3 bases are TGTGCCATCAGTGAGTTAGCGGGAGGGCCCAAGGTTGAGCAGTTCTTC.

This clonotype was counted at least ten times. The J gene is TRBJ2-7, the V gene TRBV7-6; weak D call: TRBD1 (6 bases). The CDR3 totals 14 residues. Germline values: CDR1 SGHVS, CDR2 FNYEAQ. Trimming removed 3 bases from V and 1 base from J, with 10 bases in between. In nucleotides, the CDR3 is TGTGCCAGCAGCTTGATACAGGGATCCTACGAGCAGTACTTC. This encodes CASSLIQGSYEQYF.

This clonotype was observed at least ten times. The rearrangement joins TRBV7-2 to TRBJ2-5; D might be TRBD1 or TRBD2, each matching 5 bases. The germline V gene has CDR1 SGHTA and CDR2 FQGNSA. The CDR3 spans 11 residues. V shed 5 bases and J shed 9 bases, with 10 bases lying between them. CDR3: CASSPMGAQYF. In DNA, the CDR3 is TGTGCCAGCAGCCCCATGGGGGCCCAGTACTTC.

Many counts were recorded for this clonotype. The CDR3 spells CASSYGQGVYEQYF. CDR3 in DNA: TGTGCCAGCAGTTACGGACAGGGGGTCTACGAGCAGTACTTC. This chain links TRBV6-5 with TRBJ2-7; TRBD1 agrees at 10 bases. V shed 2 bases and J 3 bases; nucleotides not matched to a gene: 1. This CDR3 region has 14 residues. Germline V CDR1 and CDR2: MNHEY, SVGAGI.

The chain has TRBV12-3 or TRBV12-4 and TRBJ2-5; 7 nucleotides agree with TRBD2. The length of the CDR3 is 16 residues. V lost 6 bases and J lost 2; bases outside the gene matches: 12. As DNA, the CDR3 is TGTGCCAGCAGCTCCGGCTGGGGGGGGGGACAAGAGACCCAGTACTTC. This sequence encodes CASSSGWGGGQETQYF.

This clonotype occurred many times. V usage is TRBV7-3 and J usage is TRBJ2-5, with D perhaps TRBD1 or TRBD2 (5 bases each). The V gene lost 2 bases and the J gene lost 1 base, with 14 bases spanning the gap. From germline, CDR1 is SGHTA and CDR2 FQGTGA. There are 16 residues in the CDR3. CDR3 residues: CASSLGWGRSQETQYF. CDR3 DNA sequence: TGTGCCAGCAGCTTAGGGTGGGGGAGATCCCAAGAGACCCAGTACTTC.

This clonotype appeared many times. The V and J genes are TRBV5-6 and TRBJ2-3; D gene ambiguous. The germline V gene has CDR1 SGHDT and CDR2 YYEEEE. This CDR3 contains 15 residues. With 3 bases removed from V and 3 bases from J, the gap between germline ends came to 14 bases. In DNA, the CDR3 is TGTGCCAGCAGCTACCTTGGAGTCGGGACAGATACGCAGTATTTT. Protein sequence: CASSYLGVGTDTQYF.

This clonotype was detected many times. The V gene is TRBV4-1, the J gene TRBJ1-2, with a tentative D call TRBD1 (5 bases). With 0 bases removed from V and 7 bases from J, the gap between germline ends came to 6 bases. CDR3 length: 12 residues. Germline-derived CDR1 and CDR2 are MGHRA and YSYEKL. This CDR3 reads CASSQDRVGYTF. The CDR3 DNA sequence: TGCGCCAGCAGCCAAGACAGGGTTGGCTACACCTTC.

This clonotype was observed a handful of times. The V and J genes are TRBV19 and TRBJ1-1; tentative D call: TRBD1 (6 bases). V shed 6 bases and J shed 1 base, with 15 bases lying between them. Germline CDR1 LNHDA, CDR2 SQIVND (reference sequence). CDR3 length equals 15 residues. CDR3: CASRRFEGGNTEAFF. The CDR3 DNA is TGTGCCAGTAGACGGTTTGAGGGGGGGAACACTGAAGCTTTCTTT.

Ten or more counts support this clonotype. V is TRBV4-3 and J is TRBJ2-3; D is undetermined. CDR3 size: 14 residues. V lost 1 base to trimming and J lost 4 bases, with 9 bases between them. Germline CDR1 LGHNA, CDR2 YSLEER. CDR3 DNA: TGCGCCAGCAGCCAAGGGCAGCTCGCAGATACGCAGTATTTT. This translates into CASSQGQLADTQYF.